The rows below give T cell receptor beta chains drawn from one sample of a study of T cell repertoires in cytomegalovirus infection. In TCRdb, the reads were re-called with MiXCR into one record per CDR3 protein. This sample yields 630,000 or so distinct CDR3 sequences, of which less than 25% are seen a single time; roughly 8% belongs to the top ten. The sequenced sample consisted of CD8+ T cells from PBMCs. These receptors all stem from a human donor in good health (CMV status not recorded). Some clones in this sample may be carry-over from other donors' samples. The CDR3 runs from the conserved cysteine through the conserved F or W. D genes are given only for firm matches. For some rows the clone size is stated as once, few or many, or as a class when expanded; others skip it.

size: .; D: .; V: TRBV5-1; length: 15; J: TRBJ2-1; DNA: TGCGCCAGCAGCTTTGAAGGGGTGCCCACCGATGAGCAGTCCTTC; CDR3: CASSFEGVPTDEQSF
size: few; D: .; V: TRBV28; length: 15; J: TRBJ1-1; DNA: TGTGCCAGCAGTTTCGTTCGGGGGAGGGGGGCTGAAGCTTTCTTT; CDR3: CASSFVRGRGAEAFF
size: many; D: TRBD1; V: TRBV11-3; length: 15; J: TRBJ2-1; DNA: TGTGCCAGCAGCAAAACAGGGGGCTCCTACAATGAGCAGTTCTTC; CDR3: CASSKTGGSYNEQFF
size: .; D: TRBD1; V: TRBV7-2; length: 13; J: TRBJ1-4; DNA: TGTGCCAGCAGCTGGACAGGGGTTGAAAAACTGTTTTTT; CDR3: CASSWTGVEKLFF
size: few; D: TRBD1; V: TRBV5-1; length: 15; J: TRBJ2-5; DNA: TGCGCCAGCAGCTGGGGACAGGGGGCAGGAGAGACCCAGTACTTC; CDR3: CASSWGQGAGETQYF
size: many; D: .; V: TRBV7-6; length: 18; J: TRBJ1-5; DNA: TGTGCCAGCAGCCCAGAGGGCGGGGGCCCGTATAGCAATCAGCCCCAGCATTTT; CDR3: CASSPEGGGPYSNQPQHF
size: .; D: .; V: TRBV29-1; length: 14; J: TRBJ1-2; DNA: TGCAGCGTTGATGGGGGGGACAAGCCTAAAGGCTACACCTTC; CDR3: CSVDGGDKPKGYTF
size: few; D: TRBD1; V: TRBV20-1; length: 13; J: TRBJ2-7; DNA: TGCAGTGCTAGAGACAGGGGGCCTTACGAGCAGTACTTC; CDR3: CSARDRGPYEQYF
size: .; D: TRBD2; V: TRBV10-3; length: 16; J: TRBJ2-6; DNA: TGTGCCACACTAGCGGGCCTTAGCTCTGGGGCCAACGTCCTGACTTTC; CDR3: CATLAGLSSGANVLTF
size: many; D: TRBD1; V: TRBV12-3/TRBV12-4; length: 17; J: TRBJ2-1; DNA: TGTGCCAGCAGTCGGGACAGGGAAAGAAGGAGGGCCAATGAGCAGTTCTTC; CDR3: CASSRDRERRRANEQFF
size: many; D: .; V: TRBV10-3; length: 15; J: TRBJ1-1; DNA: TGTGCCATCAGTGAGTCGGTAGCAAGGGACACTGAAGCTTTCTTT; CDR3: CAISESVARDTEAFF
size: few; D: .; V: TRBV9; length: 17; J: TRBJ2-6; DNA: TGTGCCAGCACCGAAAGGGTGGAGGCGAGTGGGGCCAACGTCCTGACTTTC; CDR3: CASTERVEASGANVLTF
size: few; D: .; V: TRBV6-5; length: 12; J: TRBJ1-1; DNA: TGTGCCAGCAGTTACGGGACGGCTGAAGCTTTCTTT; CDR3: CASSYGTAEAFF
size: few; D: .; V: TRBV12-3/TRBV12-4; length: 11; J: TRBJ2-1; DNA: TGTGCCAGCAGTTTAGGACTAGATCTGTTCTTC; CDR3: CASSLGLDLFF
size: few; D: .; V: TRBV2; length: 15; J: TRBJ2-3; DNA: TGTGCCAGCAGTGTATTCGAGCGGAACACAGATACGCAGTATTTT; CDR3: CASSVFERNTDTQYF
size: many; D: .; V: TRBV7-3; length: 13; J: TRBJ1-1; DNA: TGTGCCAGCAGCTTAACGTTGCAGTCTGAAGCTTTCTTT; CDR3: CASSLTLQSEAFF
size: once; D: TRBD1; V: TRBV6-6; length: 15; J: TRBJ1-4; DNA: TGTGCCAGCAGAACTCGACAGGGGGTGGTTGAAAACCTGTTTTTT; CDR3: CASRTRQGVVENLFF
size: .; D: .; V: TRBV5-5; length: 15; J: TRBJ1-1; DNA: TGTGCCAGCAGCCAGGGAATCTATTCGAACACTGAAGCTTTCTTT; CDR3: CASSQGIYSNTEAFF
size: few; D: .; V: TRBV6-5; length: 11; J: TRBJ2-7; DNA: TGTGCCAGCAAAGGGTTGGACGAGCAGTACTTC; CDR3: CASKGLDEQYF
size: once; D: .; V: TRBV5-6; length: 14; J: TRBJ2-1; DNA: TGTGCCAGCAGCTTGACAGCCCCTTACAATGAGCAGTTCTTC; CDR3: CASSLTAPYNEQFF
size: few; D: TRBD2; V: TRBV6-4; length: 15; J: TRBJ2-3; DNA: TGTGCCAGCAGCCTACCTAGCGGGGAGACAGATACGCAGTATTTT; CDR3: CASSLPSGETDTQYF
size: .; D: .; V: TRBV28; length: 17; J: TRBJ2-1; DNA: TGTGCCAGCAGTCTCCCTGGGGCAGGGGACAAGGGCAATGAGCAGTTCTTC; CDR3: CASSLPGAGDKGNEQFF
size: few; D: .; V: TRBV14; length: 13; J: TRBJ2-1; DNA: TGTGCCAGCAGCCAAGGGAGGAAGATTGAGCAGTTCTTC; CDR3: CASSQGRKIEQFF
size: few; D: .; V: TRBV24-1; length: 14; J: TRBJ1-1; DNA: TGTGCCACCAGTGGTTTAGGAGTCAACACTGAAGCTTTCTTT; CDR3: CATSGLGVNTEAFF
size: few; D: .; V: TRBV2; length: 11; J: TRBJ1-5; DNA: TGTGCCAGCAGAGGAAATCAGCCCCAGCATTTT; CDR3: CASRGNQPQHF
size: .; D: .; V: TRBV7-9; length: 14; J: TRBJ2-7; DNA: TGTGCCAGCAGCCGATCGGGACTCCCCTACGAGCAGTACTTC; CDR3: CASSRSGLPYEQYF
size: few; D: TRBD1; V: TRBV9; length: 14; J: TRBJ1-4; DNA: TGTGCCAGCAGCGAAGGACAGGGGGATGAAAAACTGTTTTTT; CDR3: CASSEGQGDEKLFF
size: .; D: .; V: TRBV10-3; length: 14; J: TRBJ2-3; DNA: TGTGCCATCGCGACGGACGGAGGCACAGATACGCAGTATTTT; CDR3: CAIATDGGTDTQYF
size: many; D: .; V: TRBV2; length: 12; J: TRBJ2-1; DNA: TGTGCCAAAAGGGAAGGCTACAATGAGCAGTTCTTC; CDR3: CAKREGYNEQFF
size: .; D: TRBD1; V: TRBV6-4; length: 16; J: TRBJ2-1; DNA: TGTGCCAGCAGTGAACAACAGGGGGCCCTGCACAATGAGCAGTTCTTC; CDR3: CASSEQQGALHNEQFF
size: few; D: .; V: TRBV6-8; length: 15; J: TRBJ2-5; DNA: TGTGCCAGCAGTTACAGCAGGGTGGTCCAAGAGACCCAGTACTTC; CDR3: CASSYSRVVQETQYF
size: few; D: .; V: TRBV20-1; length: 15; J: TRBJ2-3; DNA: TGCAGTGCCCAAAACTGGGGGATATCCACAGATACGCAGTATTTT; CDR3: CSAQNWGISTDTQYF
size: few; D: TRBD2; V: TRBV20-1; length: 14; J: TRBJ2-1; DNA: TGCAGTGCTACGGGACTAGGGGCCTACAATGAGCAGTTCTTC; CDR3: CSATGLGAYNEQFF
size: .; D: TRBD1; V: TRBV27; length: 18; J: TRBJ2-3; DNA: TGTGCAGTCTCCCGGGGACAGTCACGACCGGAGAGCACAGATACGCAGTATTTT; CDR3: CAVSRGQSRPESTDTQYF
size: .; D: TRBD2; V: TRBV15; length: 16; J: TRBJ2-7; DNA: TGTGCCACCAGCAGAGAGAGCGGGGGGAACTCCTACGAGCAGTACTTC; CDR3: CATSRESGGNSYEQYF
size: few; D: .; V: TRBV10-3; length: 15; J: TRBJ2-7; DNA: TGTGCCATCAGTGAGTCCGGGGATTCCTCCTACGAGCAGTACTTC; CDR3: CAISESGDSSYEQYF
size: many; D: .; V: TRBV7-6; length: 11; J: TRBJ2-1; DNA: TGTGCCAGCAGCTTTAACAATGAGCAGTTCTTC; CDR3: CASSFNNEQFF
size: .; D: .; V: TRBV4-1; length: 15; J: TRBJ2-2; DNA: TGCGCCAGCAGCCAAGACTCCCTGGGCACCGGGGAGCTGTTTTTT; CDR3: CASSQDSLGTGELFF
size: few; D: TRBD2; V: TRBV20-1; length: 13; J: TRBJ2-7; DNA: TGCAGTGCTAGATCCCTGGGGGGGAACGAGCAGTACTTC; CDR3: CSARSLGGNEQYF
size: many; D: .; V: TRBV7-9; length: 17; J: TRBJ2-1; DNA: TGTGCCAGCAGCTTAAAGGGACAACCAACCCCCTACAATGAGCAGTTCTTC; CDR3: CASSLKGQPTPYNEQFF
size: few; D: .; V: TRBV2; length: 14; J: TRBJ2-5; DNA: TGTGCCAGCAGCGTTAAGGTGGCACAAGAGACCCAGTACTTC; CDR3: CASSVKVAQETQYF
size: .; D: .; V: TRBV14; length: 14; J: TRBJ2-3; DNA: TGTGTCAGCAGCCAGACAGGAAGCACAGATACGCAGTATTTT; CDR3: CVSSQTGSTDTQYF
size: many; D: .; V: TRBV6-2/TRBV6-3; length: 10; J: TRBJ1-1; DNA: TGTGCCACGATACACACTGAAGCTTTCTTT; CDR3: CATIHTEAFF
size: .; D: TRBD1; V: TRBV20-1; length: 16; J: TRBJ1-6; DNA: TGCAGTGCTAGAGATCTCAGGACAGGGGTCAATTCACCCCTCCACTTT; CDR3: CSARDLRTGVNSPLHF
size: few; D: TRBD2; V: TRBV6-1; length: 14; J: TRBJ2-5; DNA: TGTGCCAGCAGGCTAGCGGGGAGCTGGGAGACCCAGTACTTC; CDR3: CASRLAGSWETQYF
size: .; D: .; V: TRBV27; length: 14; J: TRBJ1-5; DNA: TGTGCCAGCAGACCTCAGGGTGGCAATCAGCCCCAGCATTTT; CDR3: CASRPQGGNQPQHF
size: .; D: .; V: TRBV7-6; length: 12; J: TRBJ2-1; DNA: TGTGTCAGCAGGCCCGGCTACAATGAGCAGTTCTTC; CDR3: CVSRPGYNEQFF
size: .; D: .; V: TRBV4-1; length: 15; J: TRBJ1-2; DNA: TGCGCCAGCAGCCAAGATCTCGGAGCTAACTATGGCTACACCTTC; CDR3: CASSQDLGANYGYTF
size: few; D: .; V: TRBV14; length: 16; J: TRBJ2-1; DNA: TGTGCCAGCAGCCAGTTTAGGTCCGGACAGTCCAATGAGCAGTTCTTC; CDR3: CASSQFRSGQSNEQFF
size: .; D: .; V: TRBV6-5; length: 16; J: TRBJ2-1; DNA: TGTGCCAGCAGTTATACCGACAAGGGGGTCTACAATGAGCAGTTCTTC; CDR3: CASSYTDKGVYNEQFF
size: .; D: .; V: TRBV6-5; length: 13; J: TRBJ1-2; DNA: TGTGCCAGCGCCCCGAACGGGGGCTATGGCTACACCTTC; CDR3: CASAPNGGYGYTF
size: .; D: .; V: TRBV6-5; length: 15; J: TRBJ2-5; DNA: TGTGTCAGCAGTTACAGACCCCCAAAGAGGGAGACCCAGTACTTC; CDR3: CVSSYRPPKRETQYF
size: .; D: TRBD1; V: TRBV5-1; length: 17; J: TRBJ2-1; DNA: TGCGCCAGCAGCCCAACCTGGGACAGTCCATCATACAATGAGCAGTTCTTC; CDR3: CASSPTWDSPSYNEQFF
size: many; D: .; V: TRBV7-6; length: 13; J: TRBJ1-5; DNA: TGTGCCAGCAGCTTAGCAACAAATCAGCCCCAGCATTTT; CDR3: CASSLATNQPQHF
size: .; D: TRBD1; V: TRBV10-1; length: 14; J: TRBJ2-7; DNA: TGCGCCAGCAGTACCGGGACAGAGACGTACGAGCAGTACTTC; CDR3: CASSTGTETYEQYF
size: .; D: .; V: TRBV14; length: 13; J: TRBJ1-5; DNA: TGTGCCAGCAGCCAAGAACAGAATCAGCCCCAGCATTTT; CDR3: CASSQEQNQPQHF
size: many; D: .; V: TRBV27; length: 17; J: TRBJ2-1; DNA: TGTGCCAGCAGTTTATTTTCAGGGGCTCGGACCTACAATGAGCAGTTCTTC; CDR3: CASSLFSGARTYNEQFF
size: .; D: .; V: TRBV2; length: 13; J: TRBJ2-3; DNA: TGTGCCAGATTGGGACGGTACACAGATACGCAGTATTTT; CDR3: CARLGRYTDTQYF
size: .; D: .; V: TRBV29-1; length: 16; J: TRBJ1-2; DNA: TGCAGCGTTTATGAACGGCCGGGGAGCCAAGGCTATGGCTACACCTTC; CDR3: CSVYERPGSQGYGYTF
size: .; D: TRBD1; V: TRBV5-1; length: 16; J: TRBJ2-3; DNA: TGCGCCAGCAGCTTGAGTTTAGGGGGCACAACAGATACGCAGTATTTT; CDR3: CASSLSLGGTTDTQYF